This entry concerns a single T cell receptor (beta chain). This receptor's antigen is unknown. Base qualities are not at hand, and no much larger clone is one base apart. Using the deep immunoSEQ assay, TCR CDR3 regions were amplified from genomic DNA by multiplex PCR. Extracted genomic DNA from each cell subset was spread evenly across all wells of several immunoSEQ 96-well plates, with each plate serving as a replicate. Each replicate PCR for unsorted PBMC received roughly 290 ng genomic DNA, equal to around 30,000 T cell genomes. Genomic DNA from unsorted PBMC was sequenced over ten immunoSEQ deep assay plates. The purified libraries were quantified using a Qubit 3.0 fluorometer, sized with a Bioanalyzer 2100, and then quantified again using the KAPA Library Quantification kit. Every immunoSEQ 96-well plate was sequenced on a dedicated single-read 150-cycle Illumina NextSeq 550 flow cell. The source study handled its data this way. The immunoSEQ output contained only junctional sequences without quality scores, so filtering could not match that applied to full-length reads. To assign V/J genes and CDR3, sequences were annotated against IMGT germline references using PyIR, a Python wrapper for IgBLAST v1.9. Any read was removed if the V/J assignment was weak (E-value above 1e-6), the CDR3 was missing, or the read contained stop codons, out-of-frame junctions, or ambiguous translated residues. V3J clonotypes were defined as sequences sharing an identical inferred V gene, J gene, and CDR3 amino acid sequence. Percentage overlap between repertoires was calculated by dividing the number of shared unique clonotypes by the size of the smaller repertoire. Repertoire richness was assessed with RTK rarefaction, the Chao1 estimator, and Recon v2.1 estimates of unobserved clonotypes. Drawn from immuneACCESS, this table holds only the in-frame rearrangements with V and J called that TCRdb kept. Clones are partly lost; checked studies trace under half to an unresolved V gene and leave the rest unexplained. That table gives V, J and clone size, and the DNA gave D and trimming. The sample table shows about 460,000 clones, and 77% are seen once. The ten largest account for around 12% of the sample.

The data were obtained in a study of shared clonotypes between healthy human individuals (dated by TCRdb to about 2020). Broadly, across the study: The cohort comprised a couple of women and a few men aged 18 to 49 years. The study deeply sequenced blood TCR repertoires of about five healthy adults to estimate repertoire size and the extent of clonotype sharing between individuals. Different laboratories and diverse techniques were used to prepare libraries and sequence TCR repertoires, to increase sequencing depth and limit assay-specific biases. Leukapheresis yielded between about 0.85 and 9 billion PBMCs per donor.

The donors were healthy, HIV-negative adults who had no recently reported acute infections or vaccinations. Every donor was a Caucasian adult residing in Nashville, Tennessee, USA. For unsorted samples, tens of millions of PBMCs were counted and genomic DNA was extracted with the QIAamp DNA Blood Mini kit. Blood was obtained by leukapheresis, after which PBMCs were separated by Ficoll-Histopaque density gradient centrifugation and cryopreserved in liquid nitrogen vapor phase. The investigation overall reported the following: Because the study included a small number of donors, the genetic and exposure-history diversity represented was limited. Based on pairwise subsampling, the degree of clonotype sharing among donors was expected to be affected by sequencing depth. Sampling was limited to blood, and TCR repertoires in tissue likely differ from TCR repertoires in blood.

V and J are truncated by 0 bases and 5 bases respectively, leaving an intervening sequence of 13 bases. CDR1 and CDR2 (ENHRY, SYGVKD) derive from the germline V gene. CDR3 length: 15 amino acids, cysteine to phenylalanine. Only the CDR3 DNA stays, 45 bases, in frame from base 1. Sequenced: PBMCs. The TCR sequence derives from a woman aged 40 to 50 in good health. Some clones in this sample may be carry-over from other donors' samples. The chain uses TRBV10-3 and TRBJ1-1, with no reliable assignment of the D segment. The DNA is TGTGCCATCAGTGAGTCGGGTCACAGCAGGACTGAAGCTTTCTTT. It codes for CAISESGHSRTEAFF.